Listed below are T cell receptor beta chains from one sample, sequenced in a study of blood T cell repertoires in COVID-19. The repertoire was sequenced with immunoSEQ multiplex PCR; TCRdb's copy has only in-frame clones and lacks some. The data show 90,000 to 130,000 clones, approximately 88% seen once. Sequenced sample: peripheral blood. These TCRs come from a woman between 70 and 85 years old with acute or convalescent COVID-19. Both conserved end residues are trimmed from each CDR3. The order of the fields is D gene, V gene, J gene, CDR3 protein. The D gene is left open where the match is weak.

D gene: NA; V gene: TRBV12-3/TRBV12-4; J gene: TRBJ1-6; CDR3 protein: ASSFGEPPLH
D gene: TRBD1; V gene: TRBV6-5; J gene: TRBJ1-4; CDR3 protein: ASSTGGQTEKLF
D gene: NA; V gene: TRBV5-1; J gene: TRBJ2-5; CDR3 protein: ASSLFPGETQY
D gene: TRBD2; V gene: TRBV5-1; J gene: TRBJ2-3; CDR3 protein: ASSFGLAGALGDTQY
D gene: TRBD1; V gene: TRBV5-1; J gene: TRBJ2-1; CDR3 protein: ASRSGQGEYNEQF
D gene: TRBD2; V gene: TRBV9; J gene: TRBJ2-5; CDR3 protein: ASSAAGVETQY
D gene: NA; V gene: TRBV3-1/TRBV3-2; J gene: TRBJ2-1; CDR3 protein: ASSQDYRGNEQF
D gene: TRBD1; V gene: TRBV12-3/TRBV12-4; J gene: TRBJ2-3; CDR3 protein: AIRTGGLDTQY
D gene: NA; V gene: TRBV5-1; J gene: TRBJ1-2; CDR3 protein: ASSLRTGKNNYGYT
D gene: NA; V gene: TRBV5-8; J gene: TRBJ1-6; CDR3 protein: ASSFRGRGSPLH
D gene: NA; V gene: TRBV15; J gene: TRBJ1-6; CDR3 protein: ATGRDYSPLH
D gene: TRBD1; V gene: TRBV19; J gene: TRBJ2-7; CDR3 protein: ASREQGGAYEQY
D gene: TRBD1; V gene: TRBV5-1; J gene: TRBJ1-3; CDR3 protein: ASSLGDSPFSGNTIY
D gene: TRBD2; V gene: TRBV19; J gene: TRBJ2-2; CDR3 protein: ASTTSGGAAGELF
D gene: TRBD1; V gene: TRBV5-1; J gene: TRBJ2-3; CDR3 protein: ASSLAGTGGTDTQY
D gene: NA; V gene: TRBV9; J gene: TRBJ2-2; CDR3 protein: ASSVAGGELF
D gene: TRBD1; V gene: TRBV5-4; J gene: TRBJ2-5; CDR3 protein: ASRPTGGEGETQY
D gene: TRBD1; V gene: TRBV2; J gene: TRBJ1-5; CDR3 protein: ASRGGQTNQPQH
D gene: TRBD2; V gene: TRBV7-2; J gene: TRBJ2-3; CDR3 protein: ASSLALAGNTDTQY
D gene: TRBD1; V gene: TRBV5-1; J gene: TRBJ1-1; CDR3 protein: ASSLASLPGQLNTEAF
D gene: NA; V gene: TRBV6-1; J gene: TRBJ2-7; CDR3 protein: ASSDWGLPAN
D gene: NA; V gene: TRBV12-3/TRBV12-4; J gene: TRBJ1-1; CDR3 protein: ASSLKMNTEAF
D gene: NA; V gene: TRBV9; J gene: TRBJ2-2; CDR3 protein: ASSAPHATGELF
D gene: TRBD2; V gene: TRBV9; J gene: TRBJ2-1; CDR3 protein: ASSVVASSGVNFNEQF
D gene: NA; V gene: TRBV3-1/TRBV3-2; J gene: TRBJ1-1; CDR3 protein: ASSRAGDTEAF
D gene: TRBD2; V gene: TRBV13; J gene: TRBJ2-3; CDR3 protein: ASSLRTRTDTQY
D gene: TRBD1; V gene: TRBV4-2; J gene: TRBJ2-7; CDR3 protein: ASSRPGQGLYEQY
D gene: TRBD1; V gene: TRBV25-1; J gene: TRBJ1-5; CDR3 protein: ASRGQGSNQPQH
D gene: TRBD1; V gene: TRBV2; J gene: TRBJ1-4; CDR3 protein: ASPIHRGRSGSEKLF
D gene: NA; V gene: TRBV29-1; J gene: TRBJ1-1; CDR3 protein: SVWARTRNTEAF
D gene: NA; V gene: TRBV18; J gene: TRBJ1-5; CDR3 protein: ASSPEINQPQH
D gene: TRBD1; V gene: TRBV9; J gene: TRBJ2-7; CDR3 protein: ASSKTGANSYEQY
D gene: TRBD1; V gene: TRBV4-2; J gene: TRBJ1-6; CDR3 protein: ASSQDRTGGATPLH
D gene: TRBD1; V gene: TRBV11-1; J gene: TRBJ1-1; CDR3 protein: ASSSDRVLAF
D gene: NA; V gene: TRBV21-1; J gene: TRBJ1-2; CDR3 protein: ASSKEQHNYGYT
D gene: NA; V gene: TRBV5-1; J gene: TRBJ1-4; CDR3 protein: ASSLGRGGQSLNEKLF
D gene: NA; V gene: TRBV2; J gene: TRBJ2-3; CDR3 protein: ASNVAASTDTQY
D gene: NA; V gene: TRBV12-2; J gene: TRBJ2-7; CDR3 protein: ASRLPTIAGAVYEQY
D gene: NA; V gene: TRBV11-2; J gene: TRBJ1-1; CDR3 protein: ASSLSIQTEAF
D gene: TRBD1; V gene: TRBV9; J gene: TRBJ2-3; CDR3 protein: ASSVEGGAGTDTQY
D gene: TRBD2; V gene: TRBV5-4; J gene: TRBJ2-1; CDR3 protein: ASSSGLAGVEGEQF
D gene: TRBD1; V gene: TRBV5-4; J gene: TRBJ2-7; CDR3 protein: ASSRGQATYEQY
D gene: NA; V gene: TRBV18; J gene: TRBJ1-2; CDR3 protein: ASSPNRVSIGYT
D gene: NA; V gene: TRBV4-1; J gene: TRBJ2-1; CDR3 protein: ASSQVSSAVSYNEQF
D gene: NA; V gene: TRBV7-9; J gene: TRBJ1-1; CDR3 protein: ASSLDPVNTEAF
D gene: TRBD1; V gene: TRBV28; J gene: TRBJ1-6; CDR3 protein: ASSPRTGTNSPLH
D gene: TRBD2; V gene: TRBV7-2; J gene: TRBJ2-1; CDR3 protein: ASSLASGTRVNEQF
D gene: TRBD2; V gene: TRBV19; J gene: TRBJ2-1; CDR3 protein: ASMSGTGGSSSYNEQF
D gene: TRBD1; V gene: TRBV5-1; J gene: TRBJ1-1; CDR3 protein: ASSLDRTGGTAF
D gene: NA; V gene: TRBV28; J gene: TRBJ1-2; CDR3 protein: ASSLPPAGLYGYT